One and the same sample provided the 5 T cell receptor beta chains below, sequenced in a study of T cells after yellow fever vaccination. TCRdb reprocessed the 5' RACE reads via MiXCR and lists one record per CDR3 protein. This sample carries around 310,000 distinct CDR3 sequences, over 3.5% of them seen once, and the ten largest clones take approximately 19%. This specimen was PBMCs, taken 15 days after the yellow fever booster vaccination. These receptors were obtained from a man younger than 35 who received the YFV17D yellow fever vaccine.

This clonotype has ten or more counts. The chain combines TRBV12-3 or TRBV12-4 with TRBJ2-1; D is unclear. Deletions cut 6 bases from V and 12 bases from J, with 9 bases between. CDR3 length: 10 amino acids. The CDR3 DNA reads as TGTGCCAGCAGCGGTATGGGGCAGTTCTTC. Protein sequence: CASSGMGQFF.

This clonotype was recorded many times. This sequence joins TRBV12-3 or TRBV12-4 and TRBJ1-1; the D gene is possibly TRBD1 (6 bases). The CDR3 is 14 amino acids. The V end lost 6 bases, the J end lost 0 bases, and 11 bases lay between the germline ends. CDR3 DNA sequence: TGTGCCAGCAGGACGGACAGTATGAACACTGAAGCTTTCTTT. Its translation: CASRTDSMNTEAFF.

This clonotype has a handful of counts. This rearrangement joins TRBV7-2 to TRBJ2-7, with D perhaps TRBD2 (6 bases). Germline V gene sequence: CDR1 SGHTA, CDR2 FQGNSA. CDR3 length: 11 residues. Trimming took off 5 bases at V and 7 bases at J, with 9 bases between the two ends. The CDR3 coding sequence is TGTGCCAGCAGCCCGGGGGTTGAGCAGTACTTC. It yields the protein CASSPGVEQYF.

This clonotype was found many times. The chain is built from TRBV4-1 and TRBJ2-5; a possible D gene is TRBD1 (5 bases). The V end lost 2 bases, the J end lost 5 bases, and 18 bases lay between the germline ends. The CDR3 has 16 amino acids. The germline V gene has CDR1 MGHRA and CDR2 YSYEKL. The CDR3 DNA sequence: TGCGCCAGCAGCCAAACTTCAGGGCTAAGACGGGAGACCCAGTACTTC. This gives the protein CASSQTSGLRRETQYF.

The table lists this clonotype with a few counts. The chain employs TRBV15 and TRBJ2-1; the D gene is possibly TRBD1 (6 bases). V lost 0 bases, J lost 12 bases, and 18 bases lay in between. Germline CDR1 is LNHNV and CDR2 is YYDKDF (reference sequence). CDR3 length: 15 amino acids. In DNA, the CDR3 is TGTGCCACCAGCAGAGATCTGGGCAGGGCCAGGGGGCAGTTCTTC. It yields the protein CATSRDLGRARGQFF.